The 29 T cell receptor beta chains listed next were all sequenced from one sample in a study of cytomegalovirus exposure and HLA in healthy donors. PCR was performed using 60 Vbeta and 13 Jbeta primers. Generated by immunoSEQ multiplex PCR, the TCRdb table keeps only in-frame clones and is missing some. Among 180,000 or so clones listed, about 80% were seen once. Sequencing was done on a sample of PBMCs. The receptors shown here come from a woman aged 25 to 45 in good health and CMV-seronegative.

This chain uses TRBV7-8 with TRBJ1-6; D gene uncertain. The CDR3 covers 15 residues. The germline V and J ends were trimmed by 5 bases and 5 bases, with 13 bases remaining between them. CDR1 and CDR2 (germline): SGHVS, FQNEAQ. In DNA, the CDR3 is TGTGCCAGCAGCGCAAGAAGCCTGCATAATTCACCCCTCCACTTT. Translated, it gives CASSARSLHNSPLHF.

This clone was counted between two and nine times. This chain joins TRBV7-2 and TRBJ1-2; 9 nucleotides match TRBD1. The trim removed 2 bases at V and 4 bases at J, leaving 5 bases unmatched. The CDR3 runs to 15 residues. Germline assignment: CDR1 SGHTA and CDR2 FQGNSA. The CDR3 nucleotides read TGTGCCAGCAGCTTACCGGGACAGGGATTCTATGGCTACACCTTC. Residues: CASSLPGQGFYGYTF.

CDR3 sequence (DNA): TGCGCCAGCAGCTTGGAACGGACAGGTCTTCAAGGCTACACCTTC. This sequence encodes CASSLERTGLQGYTF. The rearrangement uses TRBV5-1 and TRBJ1-2; 7 positions match TRBD1. CDR1 and CDR2 (germline): SGHRS, YFSETQ. Germline trimming cut 0 bases from V and 8 bases from J; bases unmatched to any gene: 10. The CDR3 is 15 amino acids.

This clone was counted between two and nine times. J is TRBJ2-6 and V is TRBV5-6; 11 positions match TRBD2. Germline V gene data show CDR1 as SGHDT and CDR2 as YYEEEE. With 2 bases clipped from V and 0 bases from J, the junction kept 1 base outside the gene matches. The CDR3 is made up of 17 amino acids. The CDR3, as DNA: TGTGCCAGCAGCTTTAGCGGGGGGGCCTCTGGGGCCAACGTCCTGACTTTC. Residues: CASSFSGGASGANVLTF.

This chain's CDR3 is CASSLPGQANTEAFF. The CDR3 DNA follows: TGTGCCAGCTCATTGCCTGGGCAGGCGAACACTGAAGCTTTCTTT. This chain connects TRBV18 to TRBJ1-1; D is unresolved. Per germline, CDR1 KGHSH and CDR2 LQKENI. The V end was cut by 5 bases, the J end by 1 base, with 14 bases between. The CDR3 is 15 residues long.

The rearrangement links TRBV7-9 to TRBJ2-5, with 10 bases fitting TRBD1. Looked up from germline, CDR1 is SEHNR and CDR2 is FQNEAQ (reference sequence). J lost 4 bases, V lost 5 bases, and 1 base had no gene match. CDR3 size: 13 residues. The CDR3 sequence: CASSRTGGETQYF. The CDR3 DNA reads TGTGCCAGCAGCCGGACAGGGGGAGAGACCCAGTACTTC.

This chain links TRBV4-3 with TRBJ2-7, with TRBD1 matching over 9 bases. This CDR3 region has 17 residues. The V gene end was trimmed by 3 bases and the J gene end by 5 bases; junction bases not matched to a gene: 14. CDR1 and CDR2 from the germline V gene are LGHNA and YSLEER. For the CDR3, the DNA is TGCGCCAGCAGCCAGGGGAATTGGGACAGGGCTCGGAACGAGCAGTACTTC. Protein: CASSQGNWDRARNEQYF.

The rearrangement joins TRBV5-1 to TRBJ2-7; tentatively, D is TRBD1 (5 bases). V was shortened by 1 base and J by 0 bases, with 8 bases between the two germline ends. This CDR3 has 14 residues. Germline assignment: CDR1 SGHRS and CDR2 YFSETQ. Here the CDR3 reads CASSLQGYSYEQYF. CDR3 nucleotide sequence: TGCGCCAGCAGCTTGCAGGGCTACTCCTACGAGCAGTACTTC.

The chain is built from TRBV19 and TRBJ2-7; 14 nucleotides match TRBD2. V lost 6 bases, J lost 6 bases, and 4 bases stayed unmatched. CDR3 size: 14 residues. Per germline, CDR1 LNHDA and CDR2 SQIVND (reference sequence). The CDR3: CASRPGTSGGEQYF. In DNA form, the CDR3 reads TGTGCCAGTAGGCCCGGGACTAGCGGGGGCGAGCAGTACTTC. Variable domain in full (rest from reference TRBV19 and TRBJ2-7): DGGITQSPKYLFRKEGQNVTLSCEQNLNHDAMYWYRQDPGQGLRLIYYSQIVNDFQKGDIAEGYSVSREKKESFPLTVTSAQKNPTAFYLCASRPGTSGGEQYFGPGTRLTVT.

Written as DNA, the CDR3 is TGTGCCAGTAGCATCGCCAGGTCCTACGAGCAGTACTTC. This codes for CASSIARSYEQYF. The chain links TRBV19 to TRBJ2-7; D gene uncertain. CDR1 is LNHDA, CDR2 SQIVND, per germline (reference sequence). The CDR3 extends over 13 amino acids. Trimming shortened V by 6 bases and J by 1 base, and 10 bases separated the two germline ends.

CDR3: CASSIRAGSYNEQFF. The CDR3, as DNA: TGTGCCAGCAGCATCCGAGCGGGGAGCTACAATGAGCAGTTCTTC. The V gene is TRBV9, the J gene TRBJ2-1; 7 bases line up with TRBD2. The CDR3 totals 15 residues. Germline CDR1 and CDR2: SGDLS and YYNGEE. Unmatched junction bases numbered 7, after V lost 4 bases and J lost 3 bases.

This clone was observed a handful of times. The V and J genes are TRBV2 and TRBJ2-3, with 7 positions matching TRBD1. Losses at the gene ends were 3 bases for V and 2 bases for J; bases not matched to a gene: 5. The CDR3 has 15 residues. Germline CDR1 is SNHLY and CDR2 is FYNNEI. CDR3 in amino acids: CASSDIGGLTDTQYF. The CDR3 DNA reads TGTGCCAGCAGTGACATAGGGGGCCTCACAGATACGCAGTATTTT.

This clone was observed a handful of times. The chain is built from TRBV4-3 and TRBJ2-3, with D possibly being TRBD2 (5 bases). Trimming left V 1 base short and J 3 bases short, with 11 bases between. Germline-derived CDR1 and CDR2 are LGHNA and YSLEER. CDR3 size: 15 residues. The CDR3: CASSQGRGLTDTQYF. The CDR3, as DNA: TGCGCCAGCAGCCAAGGCCGGGGATTAACAGATACGCAGTATTTT.

This chain joins TRBV5-4 and TRBJ1-2, with 9 nucleotides matching TRBD1. Germline CDR1 SGHNT, CDR2 YYREEE (reference sequence). The length of the CDR3 is 15 residues. J was trimmed by 6 bases and V by 4 bases; bases with no gene match: 10. The CDR3 nucleotides read TGTGCCAGCAGCAAAAGGGGACAGGGTCGAGATGGCTACACCTTC. This translates into CASSKRGQGRDGYTF.

J is TRBJ2-7 and V is TRBV20-1, with D tentatively TRBD1 (6 bases). CDR1 and CDR2 from the germline V gene are DFQATT and SNEGSKA (reference sequence). V lost 7 bases, J lost 7 bases, and 14 bases lay in between. CDR3 length: 11 residues. In nucleotides, the CDR3 is TGCAGTGGACACAGGGTCGGGGAGCAGTACTTC. This codes for CSGHRVGEQYF.

This chain joins TRBV27 and TRBJ1-5; TRBD1 aligns across 9 bases. Germline V gene sequence: CDR1 MNHEY, CDR2 SMNVEV (reference sequence). Trimming took 6 bases from V and 4 from J; bases not matched to a gene: 13. The CDR3 has 17 amino acids. CDR3 amino acids: CASSTRGTGKGNQPQHF. The CDR3 DNA is TGTGCCAGCAGCACACGCGGGACAGGGAAAGGGAATCAGCCCCAGCATTTT.

CDR3 amino acids: CASSEALLGATDTQYF. The CDR3 nucleotides read TGTGCCAGCAGTGAAGCGCTTCTGGGAGCCACAGATACGCAGTATTTT. The V call is TRBV2, the J call TRBJ2-3, with D maybe TRBD2 (5 bases). The CDR3 length is 16 residues. V gave up 0 bases and J gave up 2 bases, with 12 bases separating them. Germline loops: CDR1 SNHLY, CDR2 FYNNEI.

This clone was detected many times. V gene TRBV6-6 combines with J gene TRBJ2-1; tentatively, D is TRBD2 (5 bases). The V gene lost 0 bases and the J gene lost 5 bases, with 8 bases spanning the gap. The CDR3 has 14 residues. The germline V gene has CDR1 MNHNY and CDR2 SVGAGI (reference sequence). The CDR3 region is CASSYSAEDNEQFF. The DNA of the CDR3 is TGTGCCAGCAGTTACTCGGCGGAGGACAATGAGCAGTTCTTC.

This rearrangement joins TRBV11-2 to TRBJ1-2; 7 bases align to TRBD1. Germline V gives CDR1 SGHAT, CDR2 FQNNGV. Trimming took 1 base from V and 3 from J; bases not matched to a gene: 8. CDR3 size: 16 residues. The DNA of the CDR3 is TGTGCCAGCAGCTTAGCCACACAGGGGTTGTACTATGGCTACACCTTC. Translation: CASSLATQGLYYGYTF.

The rearrangement uses TRBV18 and TRBJ1-2; 8 positions agree with TRBD1. The length of the CDR3 is 15 residues. V was pared by 2 bases and J by 3 bases, with 5 bases of the junction left unmatched. From germline, CDR1 is KGHSH and CDR2 LQKENI. The CDR3 sequence is CASSPSMGQDYGYTF. The CDR3 DNA follows: TGTGCCAGCTCACCATCAATGGGACAGGACTATGGCTACACCTTC.

The DNA of the CDR3 is TGTGCCTACACAGACGGGAACAACTATGGCTACACCTTC. Its protein product is CAYTDGNNYGYTF. The V gene is TRBV30, the J gene TRBJ1-2; no reliable D call. The CDR3 sequence is 13 residues long. The germline V and J ends were trimmed by 7 bases and 2 bases, with 14 bases remaining between them. Germline V gives CDR1 GTSNPN, CDR2 SVGIG (reference sequence).

This chain links TRBV30 with TRBJ2-6; D remains ambiguous. The CDR3 totals 16 residues. Germline V CDR1 and CDR2: GTSNPN, SVGIG (reference sequence). V lost 2 bases to trimming and J lost 0 bases, with 11 bases between them. The CDR3 sequence: CAWSPRRSSGANVLTF. The CDR3 DNA reads as TGTGCCTGGAGTCCGCGACGGAGCTCTGGGGCCAACGTCCTGACTTTC. Full variable domain (rest looked up from reference TRBV30 and TRBJ2-6): SQTIHQWPATLVQPVGSPLSLECTVEGTSNPNLYWYRQAAGRGLQLLFYSVGIGQISSEVPQNLSASRPQDRQFILSSKKLLLSDSGFYLCAWSPRRSSGANVLTFGAGSRLTVL.

V usage is TRBV9 and J usage is TRBJ1-2; tentative D call: TRBD1 (6 bases). Germline V gives CDR1 SGDLS, CDR2 YYNGEE. This CDR3 has 14 amino acids. The germline V and J ends were trimmed by 0 bases and 5 bases, with 11 bases remaining between them. CDR3 in DNA: TGTGCCAGCAGCGTAGCTCAAGGGGGATATGGCTACACCTTC. Translation: CASSVAQGGYGYTF.

The V gene is TRBV19, the J gene TRBJ1-4; D gene uncertain. The V end lost 4 bases, the J end lost 8 bases, and 11 bases lay between the germline ends. Germline assignment: CDR1 LNHDA and CDR2 SQIVND (reference sequence). CDR3 length: 13 amino acids. CDR3 amino acids: CASSRGQREKLFF. Here the CDR3 DNA reads TGTGCCAGTAGTAGAGGCCAGCGGGAAAAACTGTTTTTT.

V is TRBV4-1 and J is TRBJ2-1, with 7 positions matching TRBD1. V trimming: 0 bases; J trimming: 0 bases; junction bases outside the gene matches: 11. The CDR3 contains 19 residues. Germline-derived CDR1 and CDR2 are MGHRA and YSYEKL. The CDR3 region is CASSQDGLGQRSSYNEQFF. The CDR3 DNA sequence: TGCGCCAGCAGCCAAGATGGTTTGGGACAGAGGAGCTCCTACAATGAGCAGTTCTTC.

The chain combines TRBV4-2 with TRBJ1-5; perhaps TRBD1 as D (5 bases). V was shortened by 0 bases and J by 2 bases, with 20 bases between the two germline ends. CDR3 length: 19 amino acids. Germline V CDR1 and CDR2: LGHNA, YNFKEQ. Here the CDR3 reads CASSQDRFWAAGGNQPQHF. CDR3 nucleotides: TGTGCCAGCAGCCAAGATCGTTTTTGGGCGGCGGGGGGCAATCAGCCCCAGCATTTT.

The gene calls are TRBV10-1 and TRBJ1-5; D unclear. Germline V gene data show CDR1 as WNHNN and CDR2 as SYGVQD (reference sequence). The CDR3 is 13 residues long. Between the trimmed V and J ends, which lost 0 bases and 5 bases, there was a span of 5 bases. Here the CDR3 DNA reads TGCGCCAGCAGTGAGTCACCGGATCAGCCCCAGCATTTT. It codes for CASSESPDQPQHF.

In its sample, this clone was seen once. Here the CDR3 reads CASSYGVSSGNTIYF. The CDR3 nucleotides read TGTGCCAGCAGCTATGGAGTGTCCTCTGGAAACACCATATATTTT. This rearrangement joins TRBV5-6 to TRBJ1-3; D gene unclear. The ends were cut back, 3 bases at V and 0 bases at J, with 10 bases in the middle. Germline V gene sequence: CDR1 SGHDT, CDR2 YYEEEE. The CDR3 covers 15 residues.

A word on this clone: The conserved phenylalanine or tryptophan normally closing the CDR3 is absent here, so this likely arose from a read error. The rearrangement links TRBV6-1 to TRBJ1-1; D uncertain. The V end was cut by 5 bases, the J end by 1 base, with 5 bases between. CDR1 is MNHNS and CDR2 is SASEGT in the germline V gene. The length of the CDR3 is 12 residues. The CDR3, as DNA: TGTGCCAGCAGTTTCGGGAACACTGAAGCTTTCTTG. This codes for CASSFGNTEAFL.